This T cell receptor beta chain was sequenced in a study of graft-versus-host responses after intestinal transplantation. Study-wide context: Induction with anti-thymocyte globulin, then tacrolimus and steroids for approximately three years, was given to all recipients.

Points on this clone: What it binds is not known.

Points from the study as a whole: The authors found GvH clones in recipient marrow, some appearing first in ileum or blood. Patients with graft-donor T cell macrochimerism had high graft-versus-host to host-versus-graft clonal ratios in allografts. An association linked early post-transplant HvG declines with peak circulating GvH clone levels.

Method: immunoSEQ multiplex PCR; TCRdb's copy keeps in-frame clones and lacks some. Of approximately 89,000 clones listed, approximately 92% are singletons. CDR1 is MDHEN and CDR2 is SYDVKM in the germline V gene. CDR3 length: 15 amino acids. Trimming left V 5 bases short and J 4 bases short, with 17 bases between. Sample: unstimulated CD8+ T cells sorted from spleen or lymph node cells, taken before transplant. This clonotype was sampled from a human donor who was the organ donor for an intestinal transplant. The rearrangement links TRBV28 to TRBJ2-5; D possibly corresponds to TRBD1 (5 bases). The CDR3 DNA is TGTGCCAGCAGTCCAGGGTTTAAGGGGCGAGAGACCCAGTACTTC. Its translation: CASSPGFKGRETQYF.